This passage covers 24 T cell receptor beta chains from one sample sequenced in a study of blood T cell repertoires in COVID-19 (dated by TCRdb to 2020 to 2021). Library construction relied on the immunoSEQ multiplex PCR assay. The table was pulled from immuneACCESS by TCRdb, which kept in-frame rearrangements only. Such tables lose some clones; where checked, under half of the loss comes from unresolved V genes, and the rest has no known cause. This sample is represented by 68,000 or so clones; 79% of them were singletons. About 31% of the sample is in the top ten clones. The sample consisted of peripheral blood. These receptors were collected from a human donor in a cohort sampled during active COVID-19.

The chain combines TRBV28 with TRBJ1-2; D is perhaps TRBD1 (5 bases). V dropped 7 bases and J dropped 5 bases, with 29 bases sitting between them. The CDR3 has 18 residues. The V gene's germline CDR1 is MDHEN and CDR2 SYDVKM. The CDR3 protein is CASMRVRDASRGLYGYTF. The CDR3, as DNA: TGTGCCAGCATGAGAGTCCGGGACGCCAGTCGGGGACTTTATGGCTACACCTTC.

The gene calls are TRBV21-1 and TRBJ1-2. TRBV21-1 is flagged as a pseudogene. There are 12 residues in the CDR3. DNA of the CDR3: TGTGCCAGCAGCAAAGTGGAGGTAGACTACACCTTC. Protein: CASSKVEVDYTF.

The V call is TRBV12-3 or TRBV12-4, the J call TRBJ1-2; 9 nucleotides agree with TRBD1. V shed 6 bases and J 7 bases; nucleotides not matched to a gene: 3. CDR3 length: 12 amino acids. The CDR3 region has the DNA TGTGCCAGCAGAACAGGGGGCTCTGGCTACACCTTC. This encodes CASRTGGSGYTF.

The V and J genes are TRBV10-1 and TRBJ2-3; perhaps TRBD2 as D (6 bases). This CDR3 has 12 residues. CDR1 and CDR2 (germline): WNHNN, SYGVQD (reference sequence). Trimming removed 10 bases from V and 3 bases from J, with 11 bases in between. CDR3 amino acids: CATAGSTDTQYF. CDR3 nucleotides: TGCGCCACTGCGGGGAGTACAGATACGCAGTATTTT.

The V gene is TRBV11-2, the J gene TRBJ2-7; 8 bases are a match to TRBD1. The CDR3 has 14 amino acids. The trim removed 3 bases at V and 4 bases at J, leaving 5 bases unmatched. The germline V gene has CDR1 SGHAT and CDR2 FQNNGV. CDR3: CASSFGGTGYEQYF. The DNA of the CDR3 is TGTGCCAGCAGCTTTGGCGGGACAGGATACGAGCAGTACTTC.

The genes are TRBV28 and TRBJ1-5, with 11 bases matching TRBD1. The CDR3 length is 16 residues. From germline, CDR1 is MDHEN and CDR2 SYDVKM. The V and J ends lost 6 bases and 3 bases, in that order; junction bases with no gene match: 7. Written as DNA, the CDR3 is TGTGCCAGCAGGCGGAGGACAGGGGGCTCCAATCAGCCCCAGCATTTT. Its protein is CASRRRTGGSNQPQHF. The whole variable domain, filled in from reference TRBV28 and TRBJ1-5, reads DVKVTQSSRYLVKRTGEKVFLECVQDMDHENMFWYRQDPGLGLRLIYFSYDVKMKEKGDIPEGYSVSREKKERFSLILESASTNQTSMYLCASRRRTGGSNQPQHFGDGTRLSIL.

The chain is built from TRBV6-5 and TRBJ2-5; 10 bases fit TRBD2. CDR3 length: 16 amino acids. Germline trimming cut 1 base from V and 2 bases from J; bases unmatched to any gene: 4. CDR1 is MNHEY and CDR2 is SVGAGI in the germline V gene. CDR3 in DNA: TGTGCCAGCAGTTACTTCCGGACTAGCGGTCAAGAGACCCAGTACTTC. Translated: CASSYFRTSGQETQYF.

CDR3: CAWSAPDREVSPLHF. CDR3 coding DNA: TGTGCCTGGAGTGCCCCGGACAGGGAAGTTTCACCCCTCCACTTT. The J gene is TRBJ1-6, the V gene TRBV30; TRBD1 matches 8 bases. The CDR3 has 15 amino acids. Per germline, CDR1 GTSNPN and CDR2 SVGIG (reference sequence). Trimming cost V 1 base and J 9 bases; bases outside gene matches: 8.

V and J are TRBV5-1 and TRBJ2-3; 12 bases are shared with TRBD2. V was clipped by 2 bases and J by 6 bases; unmatched bases: 10. The CDR3 has 17 amino acids. Germline V lookup: CDR1 SGHRS, CDR2 YFSETQ. CDR3 loop: CASSFLPTSGRSDTQYF. The CDR3 nucleotides are TGCGCCAGCAGCTTTTTGCCTACTAGCGGGAGGTCCGATACGCAGTATTTT.

The chain is built from TRBV28 and TRBJ1-4; 9 nucleotides agree with TRBD1. With V trimmed by 5 bases and J by 7 bases, 5 bases remained unmatched. Per germline, CDR1 MDHEN and CDR2 SYDVKM. This CDR3 is built from 14 residues. This CDR3 reads CASSPPDRGEKLFF. CDR3 nucleotides: TGTGCCAGCAGTCCACCGGACAGGGGTGAAAAACTGTTTTTT.

The CDR3 nucleotides are TGTGCCAGCAGCTTAGGCGGGAGGGACTACGAGCAGTACTTC. Encoded protein: CASSLGGRDYEQYF. The chain recombines TRBV7-6 with TRBJ2-7, with TRBD2 identical over 9 bases. The CDR3 runs to 14 residues. V lost 1 base and J lost 3; bases outside the gene matches: 1. Germline lookup yields CDR1 SGHVS and CDR2 FNYEAQ. Combining the CDR3 with reference TRBV7-6 and TRBJ2-7 gives the whole variable domain GAGVSQSPRYKVTKRGQDVALRCDPISGHVSLYWYRQALGQGPEFLTYFNYEAQQDKSGLPNDRFSAERPEGSISTLTIQRTEQRDSAMYRCASSLGGRDYEQYFGPGTRLTVT.

The genes are TRBV9 and TRBJ1-3; 8 bases line up with TRBD1. Looked up from germline, CDR1 is SGDLS and CDR2 is YYNGEE. CDR3 length: 16 amino acids. Losses at the gene ends were 3 bases for V and 3 bases for J; bases not matched to a gene: 8. CDR3 sequence (DNA): TGTGCCAGCAGCGCGTTCCAGACAGGGGTTGGAAACACCATATATTTT. This sequence encodes CASSAFQTGVGNTIYF.

CDR3 sequence reads: CASSYTINQGSNQPQHF. CDR3 nucleotides: TGTGCCAGCAGTTACACTATTAACCAGGGGAGCAATCAGCCCCAGCATTTT. The rearrangement uses TRBV6-2 or TRBV6-3 and TRBJ1-5, with a weak D call TRBD1 (6 bases). There are 17 residues in the CDR3. Germline assignment: CDR1 MNHEY and CDR2 SVGEGT. The ends were cut back, 2 bases at V and 1 base at J, with 15 bases in the middle.

The V and J genes are TRBV25-1 and TRBJ1-2; 8 bases are shared with TRBD1. Germline V gene data show CDR1 as MGHDK and CDR2 as SYGVNS. The V gene end was trimmed by 6 bases and the J gene end by 8 bases; junction bases not matched to a gene: 5. This CDR3 is 12 amino acids long. CDR3 sequence reads: CASRAGGGGYTF. CDR3 coding DNA: TGTGCCAGCAGGGCAGGGGGCGGGGGCTACACCTTC.

J is TRBJ2-5 and V is TRBV6-5; maybe TRBD1 (6 bases). The germline V gene encodes CDR1 MNHEY and CDR2 SVGAGI. Trimming removed 5 bases at V and 1 base at J, with 8 bases between. The CDR3 loop spans 13 amino acids. The CDR3 reads CASSRDTQETQYF. CDR3 nucleotide sequence: TGTGCCAGCAGTAGGGACACCCAAGAGACCCAGTACTTC.

In this sample, this clone turned up a few times. V and J are TRBV11-3 and TRBJ1-2; tentative D call: TRBD1 (5 bases). The V and J ends lost 5 bases and 10 bases respectively, with 14 bases between them. CDR1 SGHNT and CDR2 YENEEA come from the germline V gene. This CDR3 has 12 amino acids. The CDR3 sequence: CASSLRDSLYTF. CDR3 DNA sequence: TGTGCCAGCAGCCTGCGGGACTCCCTCTACACCTTC.

The chain joins TRBV11-2 to TRBJ2-3, with TRBD2 matching over 8 bases. Trimming took 1 base from V and 3 from J; bases not matched to a gene: 3. The CDR3 runs to 15 residues. Germline CDR1 and CDR2: SGHAT and FQNNGV. The CDR3 loop is CASSLGGGWTDTQYF. CDR3 nucleotide sequence: TGTGCCAGCAGCTTAGGCGGGGGGTGGACAGATACGCAGTATTTT.

The rearrangement joins TRBV6-2 or TRBV6-3 to TRBJ1-1, with D tentatively TRBD1 (6 bases). Germline V gene data show CDR1 as MNHEY and CDR2 as SVGEGT. Trimming took 4 bases from V and 1 from J, leaving 19 bases between them. CDR3 length: 17 residues. DNA of the CDR3: TGTGCCAGCAGTTCAAACAGGGTTTTTTCCCAGAACACTGAAGCTTTCTTT. It encodes CASSSNRVFSQNTEAFF.

This chain connects TRBV5-6 to TRBJ2-6, with D maybe TRBD1 (6 bases). V dropped 7 bases and J dropped 4 bases, with 12 bases sitting between them. Germline CDR1 reads SGHDT; CDR2 reads YYEEEE. There are 14 residues in the CDR3. CDR3 DNA sequence: TGTGCCAGCTCCAGGGGACCGGGGGCCAACGTCCTGACTTTC. Translating it yields CASSRGPGANVLTF.

This clone occurred a few times. The chain uses TRBV7-2 and TRBJ2-7; 9 bases are shared with TRBD2. The CDR3 loop spans 14 amino acids. V was clipped by 5 bases and J by 3 bases; unmatched bases: 5. CDR1 and CDR2 from the germline V gene are SGHTA and FQGNSA. The CDR3 loop reads CASSPRLADYEQYF. CDR3 nucleotide sequence: TGTGCCAGCAGCCCGCGACTAGCGGACTACGAGCAGTACTTC. Filled out from reference TRBV7-2 and TRBJ2-7, the complete variable domain reads GAGVSQSPSNKVTEKGKDVELRCDPISGHTALYWYRQSLGQGLEFLIYFQGNSAPDKSGLPSDRFSAERTGGSVSTLTIQRTQQEDSAVYLCASSPRLADYEQYFGPGTRLTVT.

The CDR3 sequence: CASSLEASGMNEQFF. CDR3 in DNA: TGTGCCAGCAGCTTAGAGGCTAGCGGGATGAATGAGCAGTTCTTC. This chain links TRBV7-9 with TRBJ2-1; TRBD2 agrees at 9 bases. V lost 1 base to trimming and J lost 7 bases; unmatched junction nucleotides: 5. The CDR3 is 15 residues long. The germline V gene encodes CDR1 SEHNR and CDR2 FQNEAQ (reference sequence). Based on the CDR3 plus reference TRBV7-9 and TRBJ2-1, the full variable domain is DTGVSQNPRHKITKRGQNVTFRCDPISEHNRLYWYRQTLGQGPEFLTYFQNEAQLEKSRLLSDRFSAERPKGSFSTLEIQRTEQGDSAMYLCASSLEASGMNEQFFGPGTRLTVL.

The chain combines TRBV5-4 with TRBJ2-3, with D maybe TRBD2 (5 bases). Trimming shortened V by 4 bases and J by 2 bases, and 23 bases separated the two germline ends. Per the germline V gene, CDR1 is SGHNT and CDR2 is YYREEE (reference sequence). The CDR3 sequence is 18 residues long. The CDR3 sequence: CASSPTFDSAQNTDTQYF. In DNA form, the CDR3 reads TGTGCCAGCAGCCCAACCTTTGATAGCGCACAGAACACAGATACGCAGTATTTT.

The V and J genes are TRBV5-1 and TRBJ1-4; 8 bases line up with TRBD1. Germline-derived CDR1 and CDR2 are SGHRS and YFSETQ. This CDR3 comprises 17 residues. V was clipped by 4 bases and J by 3 bases; unmatched bases: 11. The DNA of the CDR3 is TGCGCCAGCAGCACCTCGTACAGGGGGGCGGCTAATGAAAAACTGTTTTTT. Its protein is CASSTSYRGAANEKLFF.

The V and J genes are TRBV28 and TRBJ2-6; 8 positions agree with TRBD1. Germline trimming cut 6 bases from V and 4 bases from J; bases unmatched to any gene: 2. CDR1 is MDHEN, CDR2 SYDVKM, per germline. CDR3 length: 14 amino acids. The CDR3 loop is CASRTGVGANVLTF. CDR3 coding DNA: TGTGCCAGCAGGACAGGGGTCGGGGCCAACGTCCTGACTTTC.